This T cell receptor (beta chain) was captured by sequencing in a study of shared clonotypes between healthy human individuals (dated by TCRdb to about 2020). Concerning the study at large: A few men and a couple of women, aged 18 to 49 years, made up the cohort. For each donor, CD4 naive and CD4 memory were each run on three plates, CD8 naive on two plates, and CD8 memory on one plate. Between about 0.9 and 8.9 billion PBMCs per donor were obtained by leukapheresis. Libraries were prepared and TCR repertoires were sequenced by different laboratories using diverse techniques, in order to increase sequencing depth and limit assay-specific biases. The study deeply sequenced blood TCR repertoires of about 5 healthy adults to estimate repertoire size and the extent of clonotype sharing between individuals. Broader findings and caveats from the paper: Only blood was sampled, and tissue TCR repertoires likely differ from those in blood. The small number of donors limited the genetic and exposure-history diversity represented. Pairwise subsampling indicated that sequencing depth was expected to affect the degree of clonotype sharing among donors. Naive subsets generally had larger estimated clonotype richness than memory subsets did. Even with the large sequencing depth, rarefaction of the sorted-subset datasets indicated that sequencing was incomplete. About 5% of naive CD4, 3.5% of naive CD8, about 2.5% of memory CD4, and 0.4% of memory CD8 clonotypes were shared across several donors. Higher generation probabilities were observed for clonotypes shared by all four sorted-subset donors than for non-shared clonotypes.

CD8 naive samples consisted of CD45RO-negative cells that were positively selected for CCR7, yielding a CD45RA+CCR7+ population without TemRA cells. The donors were healthy, HIV-negative adults who had no recently reported acute infections or vaccinations. Every donor was a Caucasian adult living in Nashville, Tennessee, USA. After blood collection by leukapheresis, PBMCs were isolated using Ficoll-Histopaque density gradient centrifugation and then cryopreserved in the vapor phase of liquid nitrogen. Analytical flow cytometry was used to check the purity and quantity of every magnetically sorted T cell population. Each sorted fraction had its genomic DNA isolated and then quantified by UV absorbance on a Nanodrop 2000c. Using the deep immunoSEQ assay, TCR CDR3 regions were amplified from genomic DNA by multiplex PCR. For each cell subset, the extracted genomic DNA was distributed evenly across all wells of several immunoSEQ 96-well plates, and each plate served as one replicate. For sorted subsets, approximately 210 ng of genomic DNA, equivalent to about 30,000 T cell genomes, went into each replicate PCR. The purified libraries were quantified using a Qubit 3.0 fluorometer, sized with a Bioanalyzer 2100, and then quantified again using the KAPA Library Quantification kit. Every immunoSEQ 96-well plate was sequenced on a dedicated single-read 150-cycle Illumina NextSeq 550 flow cell. The authors' analysis ran thus. Because the immunoSEQ output included only junctional sequences and no quality scores, the filtering could not be the same as the filtering used for full-length reads. To assign V/J genes and CDR3, sequences were annotated against IMGT germline references using PyIR, a Python wrapper for IgBLAST v1.9. Reads with weak V/J assignments (E-value above 1e-6), missing CDR3, stop codons, out-of-frame junctions, or ambiguous translated residues were removed. V3J clonotypes were defined by identical inferred V gene, J gene, and CDR3 amino acid sequence. To compute the percentage overlap between repertoires, the number of shared unique clonotypes was divided by the size of the smaller repertoire. RTK rarefaction, the Chao1 estimator, and Recon v2.1 estimates of unobserved clonotypes were used to assess repertoire richness. Generation probabilities were computed with OLGA for all TCRbeta clonotypes obtained by the gDNA method from several donors. Drawn from immuneACCESS, this table holds only the in-frame rearrangements with V and J called that TCRdb kept. Clones are partly lost; checked studies trace under half to an unresolved V gene and leave the rest unexplained. V, J and clone size derive from that table, while D and trimming were established from the DNA sequence. This sample comprises about 2 million clones, 85% to 95% of them detected only once. Jointly, the top ten make up 1.2% of the sample.

A remark on this clone: Its antigen remains unidentified. Base qualities are missing; no much larger clone stands one base away.

From the cysteine up to the phenylalanine, the CDR3 has a length of 18 residues. The kept DNA is CDR3 alone, 54 bases in frame from the first base. From a lookup of the germline V gene (reference sequence), CDR1 and CDR2 are MNHEY and SMNVEV. V is trimmed back by 5 bases and J by 3 bases, and the junction contains 15 bases that no gene match accounts for. The sequencing sample was made of naive CD8+ T cells sorted from blood. According to the study, the label for this sample's cell subset or site signals: CD45RA+CCR7+. This TCR was sampled from a man younger than 35 in good health. The sequence links TRBV27 to TRBJ2-1, and 8 junctional nucleotides match TRBD1. The CDR3 in this case is CASSTDRVRYGVYNEQFF. The sequenced DNA: TGTGCCAGCAGTACGGACAGGGTCCGTTATGGGGTCTACAATGAGCAGTTCTTC.